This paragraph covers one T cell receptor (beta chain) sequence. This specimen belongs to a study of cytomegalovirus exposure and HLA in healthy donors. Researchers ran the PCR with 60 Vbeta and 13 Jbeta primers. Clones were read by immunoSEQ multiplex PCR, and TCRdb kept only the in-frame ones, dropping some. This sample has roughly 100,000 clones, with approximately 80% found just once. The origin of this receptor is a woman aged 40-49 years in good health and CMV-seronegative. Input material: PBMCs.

CDR3 sequence (DNA): TGTGCCAGCAGCCCGCGGGACGGAGAATACGAGCAGTACTTC. Translation gives CASSPRDGEYEQYF. This rearrangement joins TRBV9 to TRBJ2-7; maybe TRBD2 (6 bases). CDR1 SGDLS and CDR2 YYNGEE come from the germline V gene. This CDR3 spans 14 amino acids. Trimming shortened V by 4 bases and J by 4 bases, and 15 bases separated the two germline ends.